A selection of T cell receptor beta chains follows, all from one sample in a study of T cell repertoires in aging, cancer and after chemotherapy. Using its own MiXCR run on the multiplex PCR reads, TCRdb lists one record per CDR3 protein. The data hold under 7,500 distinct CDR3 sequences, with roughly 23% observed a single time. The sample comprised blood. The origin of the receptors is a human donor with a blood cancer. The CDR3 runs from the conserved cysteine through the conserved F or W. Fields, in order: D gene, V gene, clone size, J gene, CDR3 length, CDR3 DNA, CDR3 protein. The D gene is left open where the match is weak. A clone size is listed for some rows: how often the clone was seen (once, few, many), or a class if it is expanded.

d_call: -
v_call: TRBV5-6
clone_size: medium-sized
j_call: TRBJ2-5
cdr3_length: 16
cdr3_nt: TGTGCCAGCAGCTTGGGCGGGCAGGCCCCCCAAGAGACCCAGTACTTC
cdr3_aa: CASSLGGQAPQETQYF

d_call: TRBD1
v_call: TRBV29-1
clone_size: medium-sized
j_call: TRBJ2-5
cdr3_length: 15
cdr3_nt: TGCAGTACTCACTCGCGGACAGGGCGGGGAGAGACCCAGTACTTC
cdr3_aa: CSTHSRTGRGETQYF

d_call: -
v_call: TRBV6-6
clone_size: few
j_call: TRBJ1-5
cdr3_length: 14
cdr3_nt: TGTGCCAGCAGTGCCCTAAATAGCAATCAGCCCCAGCATTTT
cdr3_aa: CASSALNSNQPQHF

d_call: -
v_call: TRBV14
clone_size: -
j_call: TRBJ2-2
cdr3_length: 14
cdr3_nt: TGTGCCAGCAGCCAAGAGTGGCGGACCGGGGAGCTGTTTTTT
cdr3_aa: CASSQEWRTGELFF

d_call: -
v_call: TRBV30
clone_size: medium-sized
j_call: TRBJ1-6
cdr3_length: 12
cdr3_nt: TGTGCCTGGATACAGGGAAATTCACCCCTCCACTTT
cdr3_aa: CAWIQGNSPLHF

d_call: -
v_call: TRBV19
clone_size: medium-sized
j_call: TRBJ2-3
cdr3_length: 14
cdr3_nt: TGTGCCAGTAGTCTCACTGTAGCCACAGATACGCAGTATTTT
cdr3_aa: CASSLTVATDTQYF

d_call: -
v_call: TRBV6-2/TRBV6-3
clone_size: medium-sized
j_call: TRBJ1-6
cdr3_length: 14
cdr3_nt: TGTGCCAGCAGTAAGGGGTGGAATAATTCACCCCTCCACTTT
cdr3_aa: CASSKGWNNSPLHF

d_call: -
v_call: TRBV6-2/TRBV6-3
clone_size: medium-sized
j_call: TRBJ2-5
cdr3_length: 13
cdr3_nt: TGTGCCAGCAGTTCAGACACGAGGCAGACCCAGTACTTC
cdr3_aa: CASSSDTRQTQYF

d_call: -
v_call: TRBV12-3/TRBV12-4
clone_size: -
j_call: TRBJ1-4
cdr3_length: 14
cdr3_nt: TGTGCCAGCAGTCGCAGGCTTCCGAATGAAAAACTGTTTTTT
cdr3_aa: CASSRRLPNEKLFF

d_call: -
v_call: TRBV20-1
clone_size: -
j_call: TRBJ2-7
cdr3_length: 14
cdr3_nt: TGCAGTGCTAGAGAAAGTAAGGGTACCTACGAGCAGTACTTC
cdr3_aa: CSARESKGTYEQYF

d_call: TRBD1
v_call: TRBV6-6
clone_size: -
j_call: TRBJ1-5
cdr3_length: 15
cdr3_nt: TGTGCCAGCAGAGAGACAGGGGGCAGCAATCAGCCCCAGCATTTT
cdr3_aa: CASRETGGSNQPQHF

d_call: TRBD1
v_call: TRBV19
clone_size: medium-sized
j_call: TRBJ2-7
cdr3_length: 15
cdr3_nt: TGTGCCAGTAGTATAGGAGGGGGCAATCCCTACGAGCAGTACTTC
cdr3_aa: CASSIGGGNPYEQYF

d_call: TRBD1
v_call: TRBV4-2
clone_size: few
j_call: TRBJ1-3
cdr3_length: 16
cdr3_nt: TGTGCCAGCAGCCGAACAGGGGATATATCTGGAAACACCATATATTTT
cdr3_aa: CASSRTGDISGNTIYF

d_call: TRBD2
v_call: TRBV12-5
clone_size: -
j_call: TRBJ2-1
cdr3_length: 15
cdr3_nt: TGTGCTAGTGCCCTCGGGGGGGCTAGGAGCAATGAGCAGTTCTTC
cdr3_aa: CASALGGARSNEQFF

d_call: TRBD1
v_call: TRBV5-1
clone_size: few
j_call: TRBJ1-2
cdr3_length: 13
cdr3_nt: TGCGCCAGCAGCTTGGAACAGGGGTCTGGCTACACCTTC
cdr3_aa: CASSLEQGSGYTF

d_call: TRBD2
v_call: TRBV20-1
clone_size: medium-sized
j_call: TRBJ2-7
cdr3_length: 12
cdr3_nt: TGCAGTGCTAGCGGGAGGCGCTACGAGCAGTACTTC
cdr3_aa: CSASGRRYEQYF

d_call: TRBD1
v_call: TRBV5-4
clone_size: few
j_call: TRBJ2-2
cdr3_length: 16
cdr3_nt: TGTGCCAGCAGCTTGCCGCGGACAGGGAGGACCGGGGAGCTGTTTTTT
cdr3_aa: CASSLPRTGRTGELFF

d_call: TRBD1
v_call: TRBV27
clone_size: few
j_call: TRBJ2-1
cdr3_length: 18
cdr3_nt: TGTGCCAGCAGTCCCATGAACCTCCGGGACAGGGGGCAGGATGAGCAGTTCTTC
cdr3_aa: CASSPMNLRDRGQDEQFF

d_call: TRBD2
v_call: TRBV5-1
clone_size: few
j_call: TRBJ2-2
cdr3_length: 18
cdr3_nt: TGCGCCAGCAGCTTGGGACTAGCGGGGGGGCTCGGCACCGGGGAGCTGTTTTTT
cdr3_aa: CASSLGLAGGLGTGELFF

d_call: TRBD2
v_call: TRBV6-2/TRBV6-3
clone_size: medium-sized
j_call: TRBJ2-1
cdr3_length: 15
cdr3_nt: TGTGCCAGCAGGCGGGGGGCTAGCGGTTTAATGAAGCAGTTCTTC
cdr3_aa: CASRRGASGLMKQFF

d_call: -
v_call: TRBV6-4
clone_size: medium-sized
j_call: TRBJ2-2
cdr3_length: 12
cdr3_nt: TGTGCCAGCAGTGAGGACACCGGGGAGCTGTTTTTT
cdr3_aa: CASSEDTGELFF

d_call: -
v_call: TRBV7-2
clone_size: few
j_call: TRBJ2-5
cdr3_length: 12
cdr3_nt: TGTGCCAGCAGCTTATGGGGGGAGACCCAGTACTTC
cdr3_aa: CASSLWGETQYF

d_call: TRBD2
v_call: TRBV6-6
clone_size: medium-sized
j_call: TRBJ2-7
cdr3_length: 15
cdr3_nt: TGTGCCAGCAGTTACCTGACTAGCGGGAGGTACGAGCAGTACTTC
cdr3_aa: CASSYLTSGRYEQYF

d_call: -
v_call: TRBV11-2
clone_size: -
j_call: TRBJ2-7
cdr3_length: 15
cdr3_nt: TGTGCCAGCAGCTTACAACGGGCCCCCGGAACCGAGCAGTACTTC
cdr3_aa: CASSLQRAPGTEQYF

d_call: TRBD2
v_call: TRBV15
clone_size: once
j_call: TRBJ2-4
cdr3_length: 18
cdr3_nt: TGTGCCACCAGCAGCGGGACTAGCGGGAGAGGGGGCCAAAACATTCAGTACTTC
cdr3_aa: CATSSGTSGRGGQNIQYF

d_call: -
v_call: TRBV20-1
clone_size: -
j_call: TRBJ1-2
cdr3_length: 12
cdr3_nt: TGCAGTGCTAGGGGGAACCCTTCTGGCTACACCTTC
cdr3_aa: CSARGNPSGYTF

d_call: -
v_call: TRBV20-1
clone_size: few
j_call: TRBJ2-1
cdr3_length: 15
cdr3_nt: TGCAGTGCTAGAAGCCTAGAGAAGGGATACAATGAGCAGTTCTTC
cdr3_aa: CSARSLEKGYNEQFF

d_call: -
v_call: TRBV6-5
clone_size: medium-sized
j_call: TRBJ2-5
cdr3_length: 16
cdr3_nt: TGTGCCAGCAGTTACTCAGGAGGGGGGGTTGAGGAGACCCAGTACTTC
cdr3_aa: CASSYSGGGVEETQYF

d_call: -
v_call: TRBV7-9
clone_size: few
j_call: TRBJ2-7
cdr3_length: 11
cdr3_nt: TGTGCCAGCAGCTTATCGCTCGAGCAGTACTTC
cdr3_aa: CASSLSLEQYF

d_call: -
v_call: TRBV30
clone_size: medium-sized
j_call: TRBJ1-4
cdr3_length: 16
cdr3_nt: TGTGCCTGGGCCGACACGACTGCGGGGCGATATGAAAAACTGTTTTTT
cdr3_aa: CAWADTTAGRYEKLFF

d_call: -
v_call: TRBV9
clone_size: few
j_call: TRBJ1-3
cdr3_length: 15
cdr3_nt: TGTGCCAGCAGCACCCGACAGGACTCTGGAAACACCATATATTTT
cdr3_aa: CASSTRQDSGNTIYF

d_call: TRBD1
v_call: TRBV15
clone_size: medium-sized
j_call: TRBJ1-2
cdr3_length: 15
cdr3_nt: TGTGCCACCAGCGGCCACAGGGGAAAGAACTATGGCTACACCTTC
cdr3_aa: CATSGHRGKNYGYTF

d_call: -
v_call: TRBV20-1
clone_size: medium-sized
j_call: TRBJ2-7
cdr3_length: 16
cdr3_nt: TGCAGTGCTAGAGATCGGTCGGGGGTCACAGCCTACGAGCAGTACTTC
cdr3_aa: CSARDRSGVTAYEQYF

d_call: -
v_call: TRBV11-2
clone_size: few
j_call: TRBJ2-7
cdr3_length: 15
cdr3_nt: TGTGCCAGCAGCTTAGAAGGCAATCCGGGGTACGAGCAGTACTTC
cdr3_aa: CASSLEGNPGYEQYF

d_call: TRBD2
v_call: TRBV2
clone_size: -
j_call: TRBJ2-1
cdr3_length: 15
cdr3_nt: TGTGCCAGCAGTAAAGCTAGCGGGGGGTACAATGAGCAGTTCTTC
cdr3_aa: CASSKASGGYNEQFF

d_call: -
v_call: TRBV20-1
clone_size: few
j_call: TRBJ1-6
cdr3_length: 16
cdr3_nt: TGCAGTGCTAGACCCGGGGGGGCGAGCTTTACTTCACCCCTCCACTTT
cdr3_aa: CSARPGGASFTSPLHF

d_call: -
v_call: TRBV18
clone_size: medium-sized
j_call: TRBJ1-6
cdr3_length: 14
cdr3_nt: TGTGCCAGCTCACCACCGGGTAGAGCTTCACCCCTCCACTTT
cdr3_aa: CASSPPGRASPLHF

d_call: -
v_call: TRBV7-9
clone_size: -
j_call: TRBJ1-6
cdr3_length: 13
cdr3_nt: TGTGCCAGGAGCTTAGTGGGGGATTCACCCCTCCACTTT
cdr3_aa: CARSLVGDSPLHF

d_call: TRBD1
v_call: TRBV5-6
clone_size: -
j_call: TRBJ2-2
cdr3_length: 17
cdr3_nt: TGTGTCAACAGCGCCGCAAGGACAGGGGACCTCGGCGGGGAGCTGTTTTTT
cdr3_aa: CVNSAARTGDLGGELFF

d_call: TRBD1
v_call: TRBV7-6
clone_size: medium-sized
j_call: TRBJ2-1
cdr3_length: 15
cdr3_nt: TGTGCCAGCAGCCAAACAGGGGGGAGCTACAATGAGCAGTTCTTC
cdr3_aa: CASSQTGGSYNEQFF

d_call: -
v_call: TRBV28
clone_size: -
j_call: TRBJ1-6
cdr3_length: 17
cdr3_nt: TGTGCCAGCAGTTCTCCCCGCGGGGCAGGGGATAATTCACCCCTCCACTTT
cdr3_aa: CASSSPRGAGDNSPLHF

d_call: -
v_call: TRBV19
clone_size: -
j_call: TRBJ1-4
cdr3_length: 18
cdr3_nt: TGTGCCAGTAGTTTAATAATCGTGGACACCCTTCCTAATGAAAAACTGTTTTTT
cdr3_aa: CASSLIIVDTLPNEKLFF

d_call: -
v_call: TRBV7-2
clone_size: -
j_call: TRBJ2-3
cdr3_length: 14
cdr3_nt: TGTGCCAGCAGCTTAGTTGGAGGGGAAGATACGCAGTATTTT
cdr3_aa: CASSLVGGEDTQYF

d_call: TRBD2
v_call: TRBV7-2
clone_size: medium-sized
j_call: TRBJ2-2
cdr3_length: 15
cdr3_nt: TGTGCCAGCACCTCGGCGGGGGAGGTTTCCGGGGAGCTGTTTTTT
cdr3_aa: CASTSAGEVSGELFF

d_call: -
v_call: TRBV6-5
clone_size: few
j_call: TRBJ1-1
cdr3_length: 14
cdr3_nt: TGTGCCAGCAGTTACTCGGGGGGGGGGCGGGAAGCTTTCTTT
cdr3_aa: CASSYSGGGREAFF

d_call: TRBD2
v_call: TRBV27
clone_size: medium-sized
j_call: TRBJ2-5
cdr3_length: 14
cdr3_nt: TGTGCCAGCGGAACCAAGAGCGGGGGAGAGACCCAGTACTTC
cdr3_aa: CASGTKSGGETQYF

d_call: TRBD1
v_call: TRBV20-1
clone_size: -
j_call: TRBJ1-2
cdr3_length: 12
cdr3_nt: TGCAGTGCTGGGACAGCTAACTATGGCTACACCTTC
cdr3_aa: CSAGTANYGYTF

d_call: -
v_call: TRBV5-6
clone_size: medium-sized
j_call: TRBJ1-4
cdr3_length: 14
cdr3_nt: TGTGCCAGCAGCTCTACCCTCCCGACTGAAAAACTGTTTTTT
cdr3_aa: CASSSTLPTEKLFF

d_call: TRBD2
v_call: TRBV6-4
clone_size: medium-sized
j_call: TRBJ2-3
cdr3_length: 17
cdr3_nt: TGTGCCAGCAGTGTACTAGCGGGGGGGACGTGTACAGATACGCAGTATTTT
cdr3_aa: CASSVLAGGTCTDTQYF

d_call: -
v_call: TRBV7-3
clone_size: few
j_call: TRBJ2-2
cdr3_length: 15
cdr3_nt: TGTGCCAGCAGCCGGTCCTCAGGGAACACCGGGGAGCTGTTTTTT
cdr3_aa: CASSRSSGNTGELFF

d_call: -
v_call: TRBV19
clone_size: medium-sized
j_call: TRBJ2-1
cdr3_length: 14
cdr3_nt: TGTGCCAGTAGTACTACCACAGGTAACAATGAGCAGTTCTTC
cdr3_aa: CASSTTTGNNEQFF

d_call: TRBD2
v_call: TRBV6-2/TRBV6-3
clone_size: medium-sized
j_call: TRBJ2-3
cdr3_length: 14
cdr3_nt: TGTGCCAGCAGGGGACTAGCGGGGTCAGATACGCAGTATTTT
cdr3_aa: CASRGLAGSDTQYF

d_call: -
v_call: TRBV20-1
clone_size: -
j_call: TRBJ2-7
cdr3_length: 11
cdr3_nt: TGCAGTGCTAGCGGGGTCTACGAGCAGTACTTC
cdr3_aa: CSASGVYEQYF

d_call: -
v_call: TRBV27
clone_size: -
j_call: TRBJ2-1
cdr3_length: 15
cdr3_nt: TGTGCCAGCAGTTATCAGGGAACGGCCTACAATGAGCAGTTCTTC
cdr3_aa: CASSYQGTAYNEQFF